The 17 T cell receptor beta chains listed next were all sequenced from one sample in a study of early T cells in non-severe SARS-CoV-2 infection. TCRdb redid the calling of the 5' RACE reads with MiXCR, one entry per CDR3 protein. The data show about 80,000 distinct CDR3 sequences, roughly 5.7% seen once. The sample comprised whole blood. These receptors originate from an adult who was a healthcare worker with PCR-confirmed SARS-CoV-2 infection or an uninfected control (not recorded which).

This clonotype was recorded once. The junction shows a germline mismatch at one end, possibly a read error. The CDR3 nucleotides read TGTGCCAGCAGCATAGCAGGGGTTTCCAATCAGCCCCAGCATTTT. Protein: CASSIAGVSNQPQHF. This chain connects TRBV7-2 to TRBJ1-5, with D perhaps matching TRBD1 (6 bases). CDR3 length: 15 amino acids. Germline V CDR1 and CDR2: SGHTA, FQGNSA.

In this sample, this clonotype turned up a few times. The rearrangement joins TRBV29-1 to TRBJ2-1; D ambiguous. V was trimmed by 5 bases and J by 6 bases, leaving 2 bases between them. Germline-derived CDR1 and CDR2 are SQVTM and ANQGSEA. The CDR3 runs to 9 residues. In nucleotides, the CDR3 is TGCAGCGTTTCCAATGAGCAGTTCTTC. Protein sequence: CSVSNEQFF.

This chain connects TRBV7-9 to TRBJ1-1; D gene unclear. V lost 6 bases to trimming and J lost 7 bases, with 9 bases between them. The CDR3 is 11 residues long. CDR1 and CDR2 (germline): SEHNR, FQNEAQ (reference sequence). The CDR3 region has the DNA TGTGCCAGCAGTTCCTCCCTTGAAGCTTTCTTT. Translation: CASSSSLEAFF.

This clonotype has ten or more counts. The chain links TRBV7-9 to TRBJ2-1; D is possibly TRBD2 (5 bases). Germline V lookup: CDR1 SEHNR, CDR2 FQNEAQ (reference sequence). V lost 5 bases to trimming and J lost 8 bases, with 19 bases between them. This CDR3 region has 15 residues. CDR3 protein: CASSPPTARGYEQFF. The CDR3 DNA reads TGTGCCAGCAGCCCGCCGACGGCCAGAGGGTATGAGCAGTTCTTC.

This clonotype was seen at least ten times. The chain links TRBV20-1 to TRBJ2-1; D is undetermined. This CDR3 has 14 residues. Germline CDR1 reads DFQATT; CDR2 reads SNEGSKA (reference sequence). V shed 4 bases and J shed 6 bases, with 16 bases lying between them. CDR3 loop: CSATRWLQLNEQFF. CDR3 DNA sequence: TGCAGTGCTACGAGATGGTTGCAACTCAATGAGCAGTTCTTC.

The table lists this clonotype with many counts. This chain connects TRBV12-3 or TRBV12-4 to TRBJ2-3; the D is unclear. The CDR3 is 13 residues long. Trimming took off 8 bases at V and 0 bases at J, with 9 bases between the two ends. CDR3 bases: TGTGCCAGCCTAAAGAGTAGCACAGATACGCAGTATTTT. Translating it yields CASLKSSTDTQYF.

In this sample, this clonotype turned up a few times. CDR3 DNA: TGTGCCAGCTCACCATGGGGGAATTACGAGCAGTACTTC. As protein: CASSPWGNYEQYF. The chain combines TRBV18 with TRBJ2-7, with D perhaps being TRBD1 or TRBD2 (5 bases each). The ends were cut back, 2 bases at V and 4 bases at J, with 9 bases in the middle. The CDR3 is made up of 13 amino acids. Germline V gives CDR1 KGHSH, CDR2 LQKENI.

This clonotype occurred many times. The CDR3: CSATDRGELDEQYF. The CDR3 DNA follows: TGCAGTGCCACAGACAGGGGTGAATTGGACGAGCAGTACTTC. The chain is built from TRBV20-1 and TRBJ2-7, with 8 positions matching TRBD1. Losses at the gene ends were 6 bases for V and 5 bases for J; bases not matched to a gene: 12. CDR3 length equals 14 residues. The germline V gene has CDR1 DFQATT and CDR2 SNEGSKA (reference sequence).

The J gene is TRBJ2-2, the V gene TRBV9, with D possibly being TRBD1 or TRBD2 (6 bases each). Germline V lookup: CDR1 SGDLS, CDR2 YYNGEE. This CDR3 region has 14 residues. CDR3 amino acids: CALKEEGDTGELFF. The DNA for the CDR3 is TGTGCGTTAAAGGAGGAGGGGGACACCGGGGAGCTGTTTTTT.

V usage is TRBV20-1 and J usage is TRBJ2-7; D is perhaps TRBD1 (5 bases). Per the germline V gene, CDR1 is DFQATT and CDR2 is SNEGSKA (reference sequence). CDR3 length: 14 residues. Trimming took 2 bases from V and 4 from J, leaving 15 bases between them. CDR3 sequence (DNA): TGCAGTGCTAGACCATCGGACAACCCATACGAGCAGTACTTC. This codes for CSARPSDNPYEQYF.

This sequence joins TRBV7-2 and TRBJ2-3; 12 positions match TRBD2. In germline, CDR1 is SGHTA, CDR2 FQGNSA. The CDR3 runs to 21 residues. The V segment lost 2 bases and the J segment 7 bases; nucleotides outside the gene matches: 22. Here the CDR3 DNA reads TGTGCCAGCAGCTTATTCGGGGCTAGCGGGAGGGCGGCTCCACCACAGTATACGCAGTATTTT. Its protein is CASSLFGASGRAAPPQYTQYF.

The V call is TRBV20-1, the J call TRBJ2-1, with TRBD1 matching 9 bases. The CDR3 covers 21 residues. With V trimmed by 4 bases and J by 2 bases, 24 bases remained unmatched. In germline, CDR1 is DFQATT, CDR2 SNEGSKA (reference sequence). For the CDR3, the DNA is TGCAGTGCTACGGACAGGGGATCTTTGGCTAGCGGAAAAATCGCCTACAATGAGCAGTTCTTC. This gives the protein CSATDRGSLASGKIAYNEQFF.

This clonotype has ten or more counts. J is TRBJ2-1 and V is TRBV6-5, with D unresolved. Trimming pared 5 bases from V and 4 bases from J, leaving 12 bases between. This CDR3 region has 14 residues. CDR1 and CDR2 from the germline V gene are MNHEY and SVGAGI. The CDR3 region has the DNA TGTGCCAGCAGTACCACGGACGGATACAATGAGCAGTTCTTC. Translating it yields CASSTTDGYNEQFF.

This clonotype has at least ten counts. The chain employs TRBV6-6 and TRBJ2-3, with D hard to call. This CDR3 is 12 amino acids long. Trimming cost V 4 bases and J 9 bases, with 11 bases left between them. Germline CDR1 reads MNHNY; CDR2 reads SVGAGI (reference sequence). For the CDR3, the DNA is TGTGCCAGCAGTTCGGACCCGAAAACGCAGTATTTT. It is translated as CASSSDPKTQYF.

This clonotype was detected ten times or more. The chain uses TRBV7-2 and TRBJ1-1; 7 bases are shared with TRBD1. CDR3 length: 13 residues. Germline V gene lookup returns CDR1 SGHTA and CDR2 FQGNSA. The junction had 6 bases not matched to a gene; V was cut back by 5 bases and J by 6 bases. This CDR3 is CASSRTGGAEAFF. The CDR3 coding sequence is TGTGCCAGCAGCAGGACAGGTGGGGCTGAAGCTTTCTTT. Together with reference TRBV7-2 and TRBJ1-1, the CDR3 gives the full variable domain: GAGVSQSPSNKVTEKGKDVELRCDPISGHTALYWYRQSLGQGLEFLIYFQGNSAPDKSGLPSDRFSAERTGGSVSTLTIQRTQQEDSAVYLCASSRTGGAEAFFGQGTRLTVV.

This clonotype was observed a handful of times. CDR3 DNA sequence: TGTGCCAGCAGCCAAAGGGGTCGGCAGGGTACGATGAAAGAGACCCAGTACTTC. Its translation is CASSQRGRQGTMKETQYF. The V and J genes are TRBV7-2 and TRBJ2-5; D might be TRBD1 (5 bases). Germline V gives CDR1 SGHTA, CDR2 FQGNSA. CDR3 length: 18 amino acids. V was shortened by 5 bases and J by 3 bases, with 25 bases between the two germline ends.

The gene calls are TRBV15 and TRBJ1-4; 11 bases are a match to TRBD1. The CDR3 has 16 amino acids. Germline loops: CDR1 LNHNV, CDR2 YYDKDF (reference sequence). V lost 6 bases and J lost 6; bases outside the gene matches: 9. CDR3 DNA: TGTGCCACCAGAAATTGGCCGGGACAGGGGGATGAAAAACTGTTTTTT. Translated, it gives CATRNWPGQGDEKLFF.